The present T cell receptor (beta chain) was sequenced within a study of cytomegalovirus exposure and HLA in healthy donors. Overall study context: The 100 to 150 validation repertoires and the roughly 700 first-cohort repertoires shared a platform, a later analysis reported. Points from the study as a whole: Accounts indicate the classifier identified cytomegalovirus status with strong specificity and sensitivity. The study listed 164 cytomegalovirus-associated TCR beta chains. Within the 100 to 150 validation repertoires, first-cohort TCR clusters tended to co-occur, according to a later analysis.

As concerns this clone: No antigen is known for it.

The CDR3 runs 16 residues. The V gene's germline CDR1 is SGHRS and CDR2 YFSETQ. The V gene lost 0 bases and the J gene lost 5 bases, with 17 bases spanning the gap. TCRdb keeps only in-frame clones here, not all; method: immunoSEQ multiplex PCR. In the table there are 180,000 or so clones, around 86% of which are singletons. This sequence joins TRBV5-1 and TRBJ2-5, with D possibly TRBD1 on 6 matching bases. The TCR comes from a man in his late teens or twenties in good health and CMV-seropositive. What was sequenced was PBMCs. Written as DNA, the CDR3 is TGCGCCAGCAGCTTGGGATCTTGGGGGCTCCGGGAGACCCAGTACTTC. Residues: CASSLGSWGLRETQYF.